The sample holds one count of the clone carrying this T cell receptor beta chain. Its antigen is not identified. Naive CD8 cells were CD45RO-negative, positively selected for CCR7, excluding terminally differentiated effector memory CD45RA+ cells. Among the donors, all were Caucasian adults who lived in Nashville, Tennessee. This entry comes from a study of shared clonotypes between healthy human individuals. For the study at large: A couple of women and three men aged 18 to 49 made up the donors.

The study's findings and limits: Enrolling few donors narrowed the genetic and exposure-history diversity that was represented.

On sorted subsets, replicate PCRs used 150 to 250 ng DNA, or 30,000 or so T cell genomes. The repertoire was sequenced with immunoSEQ multiplex PCR; TCRdb's copy has only in-frame clones and lacks some. The sample holds about 2 million clones; just under 95% are singletons and the top ten take around 1.1%. The V end lost 5 bases, the J end lost 6 bases, and 18 bases lay between the germline ends. The CDR3 has 15 amino acids. Germline V gives CDR1 MNHEY, CDR2 SMNVEV (reference sequence). Material: naive CD8+ T cells sorted from blood. The source of this sequence is a man younger than 35 in good health. The V gene is TRBV27, the J gene TRBJ2-3, with D possibly TRBD2 on 6 matching bases. The CDR3 sequence: CASSGSTRGSDTQYF. As DNA, the CDR3 is TGTGCCAGCAGTGGTTCGACTAGAGGTTCGGATACGCAGTATTTT.